The next 22 T cell receptor beta chains were all read from a single sample in a study of blood T cell repertoires in COVID-19. TCRdb's copy holds only in-frame clones and misses some; the assay was immunoSEQ multiplex PCR. This sample has 130,000 to 150,000 clones; about four fifths occur once, and the top ten carry around 8.4%. The sample was PBMCs or T cells enriched from blood (not recorded which). These receptors all stem from a man over 45 who had recovered from COVID-19.

This clone was recorded once. This rearrangement joins TRBV20-1 to TRBJ1-3; D unresolved. Germline CDR1 and CDR2: DFQATT and SNEGSKA (reference sequence). This CDR3 has 15 amino acids. Trimming stripped 6 bases from V and 0 bases from J, with 15 bases between. The CDR3: CSASPGASSGNTIYF. CDR3 DNA: TGCAGTGCCAGTCCGGGAGCGAGCTCTGGAAACACCATATATTTT.

The V call is TRBV20-1, the J call TRBJ1-2, with a possible D match to TRBD1 (5 bases). V was clipped by 2 bases and J by 11 bases, with 9 bases between them. The CDR3 sequence is 10 residues long. Germline V gene data show CDR1 as DFQATT and CDR2 as SNEGSKA (reference sequence). Here the CDR3 DNA reads TGCAGTGCTAGACGACAGACTTACACCTTC. Its translation: CSARRQTYTF.

This sequence joins TRBV5-1 and TRBJ2-7, with D possibly matching TRBD1 (6 bases). This CDR3 spans 17 amino acids. Looked up from germline, CDR1 is SGHRS and CDR2 is YFSETQ. The V end was cut by 4 bases, the J end by 2 bases, with 22 bases between. CDR3 sequence: CASSQYGPGAGAYEQYF. The CDR3 DNA is TGCGCCAGCAGCCAATACGGACCAGGGGCTGGGGCCTACGAGCAGTACTTC.

This chain links TRBV7-9 with TRBJ2-7; TRBD1 matches at 7 bases. Germline V CDR1 and CDR2: SEHNR, FQNEAQ (reference sequence). Trimming took 3 bases from V and 6 from J; bases not matched to a gene: 5. The CDR3 length is 13 residues. CDR3 amino acids: CASSLGPGGEQYF. CDR3 bases: TGTGCCAGCAGCTTGGGGCCAGGGGGCGAGCAGTACTTC.

The chain carries TRBV5-6 and TRBJ1-2; 11 bases map to TRBD1. V was pared by 4 bases and J by 3 bases, with 5 bases of the junction left unmatched. CDR3 length: 15 amino acids. Germline V gene lookup returns CDR1 SGHDT and CDR2 YYEEEE. This CDR3 is CASSLRDRGDYGYTF. CDR3 DNA: TGTGCCAGCAGCCTCCGGGACAGGGGGGACTATGGCTACACCTTC.

This chain joins TRBV6-5 and TRBJ2-7; TRBD1 matches at 8 bases. V trimming: 6 bases; J trimming: 7 bases; junction bases outside the gene matches: 8. This CDR3 is built from 13 residues. The germline V gene encodes CDR1 MNHEY and CDR2 SVGAGI. This CDR3 is CASRGTGLWEQYF. CDR3 DNA sequence: TGTGCCAGCAGGGGGACAGGTCTCTGGGAGCAGTACTTC.

This clone was counted a single time. The chain has TRBV6-5 and TRBJ2-7; 7 bases are a match to TRBD2. Germline assignment: CDR1 MNHEY and CDR2 SVGAGI. The CDR3 length is 15 residues. Trimming cost V 2 bases and J 2 bases; bases outside gene matches: 6. The CDR3 DNA reads TGTGCCAGCAGTTACGGGGCGGGGGAAACCTACGAGCAGTACTTC. Its protein is CASSYGAGETYEQYF.

CDR3 DNA: TGCGCCAGCAGGAAAAAGGCAGGGGCAGATACGCAGTATTTT. This encodes CASRKKAGADTQYF. V usage is TRBV5-1 and J usage is TRBJ2-3; D may be TRBD1 (6 bases). The CDR3 length is 14 residues. Trimming took off 5 bases at V and 4 bases at J, with 14 bases between the two ends. Germline V gene lookup returns CDR1 SGHRS and CDR2 YFSETQ.

This clone has more than one count but fewer than ten. The chain uses TRBV7-8 and TRBJ1-2, with 10 bases identical to TRBD1. This CDR3 is built from 15 residues. CDR1 and CDR2 (germline): SGHVS, FQNEAQ. The ends lost 1 base at V and 8 bases at J; junction bases unmatched: 7. The CDR3 region has the DNA TGTGCCAGCAGCTTAGATGGGACAGGGGTGAGCGGCTACACCTTC. This encodes CASSLDGTGVSGYTF.

The chain employs TRBV29-1 and TRBJ1-4; 7 bases are a match to TRBD1. The CDR3 is made up of 16 amino acids. With V trimmed by 6 bases and J by 4 bases, 14 bases remained unmatched. Germline V gene data show CDR1 as SQVTM and CDR2 as ANQGSEA. The CDR3 nucleotides are TGCAGCGTCTCTCTCGGCAGGACAGGCAGTAATGAAAAACTGTTTTTT. Residues: CSVSLGRTGSNEKLFF.

This chain links TRBV10-3 with TRBJ2-3, with TRBD1 as a possible D gene (5 bases). The CDR3 contains 12 residues. V shed 7 bases and J shed 9 bases, with 14 bases lying between them. CDR1 and CDR2 (germline): ENHRY, SYGVKD. This CDR3 reads CAITQGGPTQYF. In nucleotides, the CDR3 is TGTGCCATCACCCAGGGTGGTCCGACGCAGTATTTT.

This rearrangement joins TRBV7-3 to TRBJ2-5; TRBD1 matches 9 bases. CDR1 SGHTA and CDR2 FQGTGA come from the germline V gene. The J segment lost 5 bases and the V segment lost 3 bases, leaving 4 bases of the junction unmatched. This CDR3 is 14 amino acids long. The CDR3 protein is CASSLGQGTETQYF. The CDR3 bases are TGTGCCAGCAGCTTGGGACAGGGAACGGAGACCCAGTACTTC.

In this sample, this clone turned up once. J is TRBJ2-1 and V is TRBV28; maybe TRBD2 (6 bases). This CDR3 is 14 amino acids long. The V end lost 6 bases, the J end lost 4 bases, and 13 bases lay between the germline ends. CDR1 and CDR2 (germline): MDHEN, SYDVKM. The CDR3 spells CASSGGEGYNEQFF. As DNA, the CDR3 is TGTGCCAGCAGCGGCGGGGAAGGGTACAATGAGCAGTTCTTC.

This clone was counted once. The chain combines TRBV28 with TRBJ1-1, with TRBD1 as a possible D gene (6 bases). The CDR3 is made up of 14 amino acids. From germline, CDR1 is MDHEN and CDR2 SYDVKM. The V end lost 6 bases, the J end lost 0 bases, and 11 bases lay between the germline ends. In nucleotides, the CDR3 is TGTGCCAGCAGGTGGGCAGGGGTGAACACTGAAGCTTTCTTT. Amino acid sequence: CASRWAGVNTEAFF.

The rearrangement uses TRBV19 and TRBJ2-7, with TRBD2 as a possible D gene (5 bases). CDR1 is LNHDA and CDR2 is SQIVND in the germline V gene (reference sequence). With 4 bases removed from V and 2 bases from J, the gap between germline ends came to 12 bases. The CDR3 extends over 14 amino acids. The CDR3 loop reads CASSTPGNPYEQYF. CDR3 DNA: TGTGCCAGTAGTACCCCCGGGAACCCCTACGAGCAGTACTTC. Full variable domain (rest looked up from reference TRBV19 and TRBJ2-7): DGGITQSPKYLFRKEGQNVTLSCEQNLNHDAMYWYRQDPGQGLRLIYYSQIVNDFQKGDIAEGYSVSREKKESFPLTVTSAQKNPTAFYLCASSTPGNPYEQYFGPGTRLTVT.

This clone is a singleton in its sample. J is TRBJ2-5 and V is TRBV7-9, with TRBD2 as a possible D gene (5 bases). Germline loops: CDR1 SEHNR, CDR2 FQNEAQ (reference sequence). There are 14 residues in the CDR3. Trimming shortened V by 6 bases and J by 2 bases, and 13 bases separated the two germline ends. CDR3 residues: CASRATRGQETQYF. The CDR3 DNA follows: TGTGCCAGCAGGGCTACCCGGGGACAAGAGACCCAGTACTTC.

This chain links TRBV19 with TRBJ1-1, with 7 bases fitting TRBD1. Germline CDR1 and CDR2: LNHDA and SQIVND (reference sequence). Unmatched junction bases numbered 10, after V lost 4 bases and J lost 5 bases. There are 15 residues in the CDR3. The CDR3 is CASSNSYRGWTEAFF. CDR3 nucleotides: TGTGCCAGTAGTAACTCCTACAGGGGTTGGACTGAAGCTTTCTTT.

The chain has TRBV2 and TRBJ2-2, with D possibly being TRBD1 (6 bases). The CDR3 runs to 13 residues. Germline V gene lookup returns CDR1 SNHLY and CDR2 FYNNEI. The V end lost 8 bases, the J end lost 0 bases, and 7 bases lay between the germline ends. CDR3 nucleotide sequence: TGTGCCAGCGGGGACACGAACACCGGGGAGCTGTTTTTT. Translated, it gives CASGDTNTGELFF.

The rearrangement joins TRBV20-1 to TRBJ2-1, with no clear D. The CDR3 runs 9 residues. V shed 5 bases and J shed 8 bases, with 4 bases lying between them. CDR1 is DFQATT and CDR2 is SNEGSKA in the germline V gene (reference sequence). CDR3 region: CSAGHEQFF. The CDR3 region has the DNA TGCAGTGCTGGCCATGAGCAGTTCTTC.

This chain uses TRBV4-3 with TRBJ2-1; 14 bases align to TRBD2. V dropped 0 bases and J dropped 6; count of bases not matched to a gene: 1. Germline assignment: CDR1 LGHNA and CDR2 YSLEER. The CDR3 runs 16 residues. For the CDR3, the DNA is TGCGCCAGCAGCCAAGAGGGACTAGCGGGGGTCAATGAGCAGTTCTTC. Its protein product is CASSQEGLAGVNEQFF.

The gene calls are TRBV24-1 and TRBJ2-6, with 9 positions matching TRBD1. The CDR3 contains 17 residues. Germline values: CDR1 KGHDR, CDR2 SFDVKD. The ends lost 4 bases at V and 2 bases at J; junction bases unmatched: 5. The CDR3 region is CATSDEYRGPGANVLTF. The CDR3 DNA reads as TGTGCCACCAGTGACGAATACAGGGGGCCTGGGGCCAACGTCCTGACTTTC.

This clone was picked up one time. The chain has TRBV7-9 and TRBJ1-5; 8 bases line up with TRBD1. The germline V gene has CDR1 SEHNR and CDR2 FQNEAQ (reference sequence). Losses at the gene ends were 2 bases for V and 7 bases for J; bases not matched to a gene: 4. CDR3 size: 14 residues. The CDR3 protein is CASSLTGGHQPQHF. The CDR3 region has the DNA TGTGCCAGCAGCTTAACAGGGGGACACCAGCCCCAGCATTTT.